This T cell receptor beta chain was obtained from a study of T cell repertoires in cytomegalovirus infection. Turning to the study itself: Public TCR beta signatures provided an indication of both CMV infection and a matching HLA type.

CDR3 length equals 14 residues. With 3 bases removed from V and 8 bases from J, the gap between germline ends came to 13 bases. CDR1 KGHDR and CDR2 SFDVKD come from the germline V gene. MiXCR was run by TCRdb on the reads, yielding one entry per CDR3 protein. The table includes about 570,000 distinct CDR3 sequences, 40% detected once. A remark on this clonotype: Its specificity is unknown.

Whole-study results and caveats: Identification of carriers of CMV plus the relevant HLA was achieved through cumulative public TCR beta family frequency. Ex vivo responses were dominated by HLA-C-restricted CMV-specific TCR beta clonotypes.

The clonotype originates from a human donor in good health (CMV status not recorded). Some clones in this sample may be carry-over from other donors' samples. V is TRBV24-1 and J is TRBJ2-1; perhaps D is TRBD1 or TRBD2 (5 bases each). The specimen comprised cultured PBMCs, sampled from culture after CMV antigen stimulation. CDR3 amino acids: CATSDGTAADEQFF. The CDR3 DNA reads TGTGCCACCAGTGATGGGACCGCGGCGGATGAGCAGTTCTTC.